This TCR delta chain was recorded in a study of gamma-delta chains in newborns, infants, children. CDR1 is GEAIGNYY, CDR2 EKD, per germline. This CDR3 has 19 residues. V was shortened by 0 bases and J by 0 bases, with 14 bases between the two germline ends. TCRdb repeated clone calling on the reads with CATT. Among 3,000 to 4,500 delta-chain clones listed, about 0.63% were seen once. By proportion, this clone is medium-sized (0.01 to 0.1%). This clonotype was sampled from a child who was a newborn, infant or young child, either healthy, febrile or measles-vaccinated (not recorded which). The gene calls are TRDV2 and TRDJ3; possibly TRDD3 for D (6 bases). The sequencing input was blood. This CDR3 is CACDTWGSKSSWDTRQMFF. CDR3 bases: TGTGCCTGTGACACCTGGGGATCGAAAAGCTCCTGGGACACCCGACAGATGTTTTTC.